This TCR beta chain comes out of a study of T cells in Graves' hyperthyroidism and ophthalmopathy (dated by TCRdb to between 2018 and 2021). For context, the study as a whole: Peripheral blood samples were taken at the time of initial diagnosis, prior to any treatment. TCR V-J signatures able to tell the groups apart were searched for in a discovery cohort of 100 or so patients, of whom about 40 had Graves' ophthalmopathy and 55 to 60 had stable Graves' hyperthyroidism. Prospective prediction of ophthalmopathy was tested in an independent validation cohort of approximately 18 hyperthyroidism patients and 17 patients who later progressed to ophthalmopathy. The approximately 90 discovery patients were divided at random into training and test sets in a 7:3 ratio. The study also compared thyroid tissue and blood T-cell repertoires from roughly 6 Graves' hyperthyroidism patients. Once sampling was done, hyperthyroidism patients were given methimazole at a starting dose of 30 mg daily, whereas ophthalmopathy patients were given high-dose intravenous methylprednisolone. TCR Vbeta CDR3 sequencing of 120 to 150 peripheral blood samples (over 40 ophthalmopathy, about 74 hyperthyroidism and roughly 17 progressor patients) is reported in the paper.

This clonotype was counted many times. Its antigen remains undetermined. No base quality information exists; no much larger clone differs at one position. As encoded in the germline V gene, CDR1 is SGHVS while CDR2 is FNYEAQ. From cysteine to phenylalanine, the CDR3 is 13 amino acids long. Only the CDR3 portion is preserved as DNA: 39 bases, with reading frame beginning at the first base. For this chain, trimming is 6 bases at the V end and 6 bases at the J end, and the number of junction bases without a gene match is 6. Results and caveats for the whole study, not just this receptor: Most expanded thyroid clonotypes (frequency above 0.001) were also found in blood, which suggests that blood repertoires may mirror thyroid immune responses. In validation, the model predicted progression to ophthalmopathy with around 71% sensitivity and around 72% specificity, a median of approximately 6.5 months before onset. Sample size was not statistically predetermined, and blinding of investigators to group allocation was not performed. Ophthalmopathy was separated from stable hyperthyroidism by a 13 V-J signature model, with over 85% sensitivity and about 81% specificity obtained in cross-validation and 80%/75% obtained in testing.

A patient counted as having stable Graves' hyperthyroidism if no progression to ophthalmopathy occurred over 18 months of follow-up. Hyperthyroidism patients were newly diagnosed, with disease duration under 2 months, and aged 18 to 65 years. Any patient with an uncontrolled infection, another autoimmune disease, pregnancy or lactation was excluded. Diagnoses relied on clinical symptoms, serum thyroxine and TRAb, thyroid ultrasound and orbital computed tomography. PBMCs were isolated from 10 ml of fresh peripheral blood by Ficoll-Paque density gradient centrifugation. Total RNA was extracted using Trizol reagent, and RNA quality was assessed on an Agilent 2100 Bioanalyzer. The TCR beta CDR3 regions were amplified from the RNA transcripts. The TCR CDR3 was subjected to a first round of RT-PCR using the HTBI primer set and the Qiagen OneStep RT-PCR kit. Libraries were constructed in a second round of multiplex PCR, after which size selection and purification were carried out. The libraries were sequenced on an Illumina HiSeq2000 using paired-end 100 bp reads. Regarding the original processing steps: SOAPnuke was used to process the raw data, with reads discarded if the reads contained adapters or uncalled bases, had a mean Phred below 15, or lacked an exact constant-primer or identifier match. COPE v1.2.5 was used to merge the high-quality paired reads, and each unique nucleotide sequence was defined as a clonotype. Clonotypes were aligned to IMGT TRBV, TRBD and TRBJ reference segments using MiTCR v1.1. Analysis was restricted to V-J combinations with a frequency above 0.0001, which covered roughly 99% of repertoires. A TCS score was defined as the ratio between F50 (clonal expansion) and ExV (chaos), using BLOSUM62-based TCRdist between CDR3 peptides within each V-J. Welch's t-statistics and random forest reduced fewer than 550 V-J features to fewer than 15, which were used in a naive Bayes classifier (R e1071). TCRdb reworked the public reads: Q25 trimming with fastp, MiXCR clone assembly, productive beta chains retained. Every distinct CDR3 protein forms one entry, paired with its most common genes and DNA. TCRdb, not the original authors, processed these V and J calls. Here the sample has a few hundred thousand distinct CDR3 sequences; around 20% occur a single time. The ten top clones hold just under 45% of the sample.

Recombination joined TRBV7-6 with TRBJ2-7; 9 central bases correspond to TRBD1. Specimen: blood. The sequence came from a man aged 35-49 years with Graves' hyperthyroidism. CDR3 reads: CASSAGTGLEQYF. The nucleotide sequence is given as TGTGCCAGCAGTGCCGGGACAGGGCTCGAGCAGTACTTC.